A single sample gave rise to the 18 T cell receptor beta chains below, sequenced in a study of Ad26.COV2.S vaccination and SARS-CoV-2 variants listed by TCRdb under 2021. The library relied on the immunoSEQ multiplex PCR assay. The source is immuneACCESS, and TCRdb retained only in-frame sequences with V and J called. Part of the clones is not carried over; for the studies checked, unresolved V genes explain less than half of this, and the remainder is unexplained. The sample yields 300,000 to 500,000 clones; less than 90% were counted once. The ten biggest clones cover roughly 3.5% of the sample. This sample's treatment or condition label indicates: roughly 20 received Ad26.COV2.S at low or high dose, single or two shots; about 5 received placebo; per-sample allocation not given. Repertoires of vaccine and placebo recipients were sequenced from samples taken on day 63 after the first injection.

The material sequenced was peripheral blood, taken in a trial of Ad26.COV2.S vaccine versus placebo. The receptor source for this set is a person aged 18-65 years who received the Ad26.COV2.S COVID-19 vaccine or a placebo.

This chain connects TRBV4-1 to TRBJ1-5; D perhaps matches TRBD1 (5 bases). CDR1 is MGHRA, CDR2 YSYEKL, per germline. The V end was cut by 6 bases, the J end by 1 base, with 13 bases between. The CDR3 runs to 15 residues. CDR3 loop: CASSLRGGSNQPQHF. CDR3 in DNA: TGCGCCAGCAGTCTAAGGGGTGGAAGCAATCAGCCCCAGCATTTT.

A few counts support this clone. The chain has TRBV2 and TRBJ2-7; TRBD1 matches 9 bases. J lost 2 bases, V lost 6 bases, and 5 bases had no gene match. Looked up from germline, CDR1 is SNHLY and CDR2 is FYNNEI. The CDR3 consists of 14 residues. This CDR3 is CASRRQGGPYEQYF. DNA of the CDR3: TGTGCCAGCAGGAGACAGGGGGGTCCCTACGAGCAGTACTTC.

The rearrangement joins TRBV2 to TRBJ2-2, with D uncertain. Per the germline V gene, CDR1 is SNHLY and CDR2 is FYNNEI. V dropped 2 bases and J dropped 4 bases, with 11 bases sitting between them. The CDR3 consists of 15 residues. CDR3 DNA sequence: TGTGCCAGCAGTGAATTTCGGGTTGGCACCGGGGAGCTGTTTTTT. Translating it yields CASSEFRVGTGELFF.

J is TRBJ1-1 and V is TRBV6-6, with 9 bases identical to TRBD1. This CDR3 is 15 amino acids long. CDR1 and CDR2 from the germline V gene are MNHNY and SVGAGI (reference sequence). With 6 bases clipped from V and 0 bases from J, the junction kept 5 bases outside the gene matches. CDR3 amino acids: CASSSGTGLNTEAFF. In nucleotides, the CDR3 is TGTGCCAGCAGCTCCGGGACAGGGTTGAACACTGAAGCTTTCTTT.

The chain recombines TRBV7-9 with TRBJ1-1, with D tentatively TRBD1 (5 bases). Germline values: CDR1 SEHNR, CDR2 FQNEAQ (reference sequence). The CDR3 extends over 16 amino acids. The V end lost 5 bases, the J end lost 0 bases, and 16 bases lay between the germline ends. The CDR3 loop is CASSLSRDSMNTEAFF. Here the CDR3 DNA reads TGTGCCAGCAGCCTTTCCCGGGACTCAATGAACACTGAAGCTTTCTTT.

V is TRBV12-5 and J is TRBJ2-1, with 10 bases aligning to TRBD2. The CDR3 loop spans 17 amino acids. V trimming: 1 base; J trimming: 3 bases; junction bases outside the gene matches: 6. Germline assignment: CDR1 LGHNT and CDR2 FRNRAP. The CDR3 loop reads CASGLGRTSGNYNEQFF. In nucleotides, the CDR3 is TGTGCTAGTGGTTTGGGGAGAACTAGCGGGAACTACAATGAGCAGTTCTTC.

The chain is built from TRBV6-5 and TRBJ1-6, with a weak D call TRBD1 (5 bases). The V gene's germline CDR1 is MNHEY and CDR2 SVGAGI. This CDR3 contains 13 residues. V gave up 10 bases and J gave up 15 bases, with 22 bases separating them. The CDR3: CATDRDQFRHLHF. The CDR3 DNA follows: TGTGCCACCGACCGGGACCAATTTCGTCACCTCCACTTT.

This chain links TRBV25-1 with TRBJ2-5; no reliable D call. The germline V and J ends were trimmed by 3 bases and 9 bases, with 11 bases remaining between them. The CDR3 spans 12 residues. CDR1 and CDR2 from the germline V gene are MGHDK and SYGVNS. The CDR3 nucleotides are TGTGCCAGCAGTGATATGGTTGGGGCCCAGTACTTC. Encoded protein: CASSDMVGAQYF.

The genes are TRBV7-6 and TRBJ2-1; D is perhaps TRBD2 (6 bases). The ends were cut back, 1 base at V and 2 bases at J, with 15 bases in the middle. Germline loops: CDR1 SGHVS, CDR2 FNYEAQ. The length of the CDR3 is 17 residues. The CDR3, as DNA: TGTGCCAGCAGCTTAGGGGAGGTGATTAACCCCTACAATGAGCAGTTCTTC. Its protein product is CASSLGEVINPYNEQFF.

V is TRBV4-3 and J is TRBJ2-2; perhaps TRBD1 as D (5 bases). The CDR3 is 15 amino acids. Per the germline V gene, CDR1 is LGHNA and CDR2 is YSLEER. Trimming left V 0 bases short and J 0 bases short, with 5 bases between. DNA of the CDR3: TGCGCCAGCAGCCAAGACAGGGCGAACACCGGGGAGCTGTTTTTT. Translating it yields CASSQDRANTGELFF.

The rearrangement uses TRBV19 and TRBJ2-3; D unclear. Per germline, CDR1 LNHDA and CDR2 SQIVND (reference sequence). This CDR3 contains 13 residues. V was shortened by 9 bases and J by 8 bases, with 18 bases between the two germline ends. Here the CDR3 reads CASHNGPSGTQYF. For the CDR3, the DNA is TGTGCCAGCCATAATGGCCCATCGGGTACGCAGTATTTT.

This chain uses TRBV15 with TRBJ2-7, with 8 bases fitting TRBD2. Germline V gene data show CDR1 as LNHNV and CDR2 as YYDKDF (reference sequence). V was clipped by 1 base and J by 7 bases; unmatched bases: 9. The CDR3 extends over 15 amino acids. The CDR3 DNA sequence: TGTGCCACCAGCAGAGCGGGGGGACTAGTTAAGGAGCAGTACTTC. Translating it yields CATSRAGGLVKEQYF.

The V gene is TRBV11-1, the J gene TRBJ2-3; possibly TRBD1 for D (6 bases). This CDR3 comprises 16 residues. Germline assignment: CDR1 SGHAT and CDR2 FQDESV (reference sequence). V was pared by 5 bases and J by 2 bases, with 17 bases between. The CDR3 region is CASSGDMTGHTDTQYF. CDR3 DNA sequence: TGTGCCAGCAGCGGCGATATGACAGGCCACACAGATACGCAGTATTTT.

This clone was recorded once. The chain employs TRBV6-5 and TRBJ1-2; a possible D gene is TRBD1 (5 bases). Deletions cut 7 bases from V and 4 bases from J, with 13 bases between. This CDR3 is 13 amino acids long. Germline V gene lookup returns CDR1 MNHEY and CDR2 SVGAGI. The CDR3 DNA follows: TGTGCCAGCACCCAGGGTGGGTTCTATGGCTACACCTTC. This sequence encodes CASTQGGFYGYTF.

The genes are TRBV11-2 and TRBJ1-2, with D possibly matching TRBD1 (5 bases). The germline V gene encodes CDR1 SGHAT and CDR2 FQNNGV. This CDR3 is built from 13 residues. Trimming shortened V by 5 bases and J by 4 bases, and 11 bases separated the two germline ends. The CDR3 loop reads CASSTEGPYGYTF. The CDR3 bases are TGTGCCAGCAGCACCGAGGGGCCCTATGGCTACACCTTC. The full variable domain, with the rest looked up from reference TRBV11-2 and TRBJ1-2, is EAGVAQSPRYKIIEKRQSVAFWCNPISGHATLYWYQQILGQGPKLLIQFQNNGVVDDSQLPKDRFSAERLKGVDSTLKIQPAKLEDSAVYLCASSTEGPYGYTFGSGTRLTVV.

The DNA of the CDR3 is TGCGCCAGCAGACCGACAGCAGCGGACACCGGGGAGCTGTTTTTT. Protein product: CASRPTAADTGELFF. The rearrangement uses TRBV5-1 and TRBJ2-2; either TRBD1 or TRBD2 may fit D (5 bases each). Germline V gene data show CDR1 as SGHRS and CDR2 as YFSETQ. V lost 5 bases to trimming and J lost 3 bases, with 14 bases between them. This CDR3 is built from 15 residues.

This chain joins TRBV4-1 and TRBJ2-2, with a weak D call TRBD2 (7 bases). This CDR3 is 18 amino acids long. Germline lookup yields CDR1 MGHRA and CDR2 YSYEKL. The ends were cut back, 3 bases at V and 3 bases at J, with 20 bases in the middle. The CDR3 protein is CASSHRERGGPHTGELFF. In DNA form, the CDR3 reads TGCGCCAGCAGCCATCGAGAGAGGGGGGGGCCCCACACCGGGGAGCTGTTTTTT.

The chain's CDR3 is CASSFGRGHGQPQHF. In DNA form, the CDR3 reads TGTGCCAGCAGCTTCGGCAGGGGGCACGGTCAGCCCCAGCATTTT. The chain employs TRBV11-2 and TRBJ1-5, with 8 nucleotides matching TRBD1. Losses at the gene ends were 3 bases for V and 6 bases for J; bases not matched to a gene: 7. CDR1 and CDR2 (germline): SGHAT, FQNNGV. The CDR3 extends over 15 amino acids.